This record looks at one T cell receptor beta chain sequence and its context. Its matching antigen is unknown. The V gene's germline CDR1 is SNHLY and CDR2 FYNNEI. The CDR3 spans 14 residues. V shed 7 bases and J 4 bases; nucleotides not matched to a gene: 7. The data were taken from a study of vaccination and CD4 T cells after COVID-19. The treatment is: approximately 9-day PBMC culture with coronavirus spike peptide pools or control peptides (ViraFEST assay). Researchers used the Oncomine TCR Beta short-read assay to sequence DNA from cultured CD4+ T cells. Genomic DNA was extracted from cultured CD4+ T cells. Using its own MiXCR run on the PCR reads, TCRdb lists one record per CDR3 protein. The sample holds more than 15,000 distinct CDR3 sequences, roughly half seen once.

The TCR was taken from a human donor who had recovered from COVID-19. The sample comprised CD4+ T cells from blood, cultured in vitro. The chain joins TRBV2 to TRBJ2-7, with TRBD2 matching over 10 bases. CDR3 sequence reads: CASTGLAERYEQYF. The CDR3 coding sequence is TGTGCCAGCACCGGACTAGCGGAAAGGTACGAGCAGTACTTC. The whole variable domain, filled in from reference TRBV2 and TRBJ2-7, reads EPEVTQTPSHQVTQMGQEVILRCVPISNHLYFYWYRQILGQKVEFLVSFYNNEISEKSEIFDDQFSVERPDGSNFTLKIRSTKLEDSAMYFCASTGLAERYEQYFGPGTRLTVT.